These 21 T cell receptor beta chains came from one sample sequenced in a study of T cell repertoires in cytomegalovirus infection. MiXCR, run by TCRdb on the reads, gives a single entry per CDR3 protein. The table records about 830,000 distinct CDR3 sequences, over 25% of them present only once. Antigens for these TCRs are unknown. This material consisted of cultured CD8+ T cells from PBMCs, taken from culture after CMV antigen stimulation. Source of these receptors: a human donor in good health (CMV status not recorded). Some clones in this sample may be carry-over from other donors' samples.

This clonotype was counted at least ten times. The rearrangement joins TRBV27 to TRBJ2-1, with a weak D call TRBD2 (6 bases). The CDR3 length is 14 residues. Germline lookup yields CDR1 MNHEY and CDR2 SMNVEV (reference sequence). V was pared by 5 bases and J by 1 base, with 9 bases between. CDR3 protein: CASSLAPSYNEQFF. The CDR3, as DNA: TGTGCCAGCAGTCTAGCGCCTTCCTACAATGAGCAGTTCTTC.

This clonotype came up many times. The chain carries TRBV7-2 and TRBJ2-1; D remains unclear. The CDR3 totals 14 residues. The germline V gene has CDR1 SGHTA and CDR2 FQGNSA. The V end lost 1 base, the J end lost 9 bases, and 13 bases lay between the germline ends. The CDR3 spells CASSLDFGVLEQFF. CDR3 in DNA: TGTGCCAGCAGCTTAGATTTCGGAGTTCTTGAGCAGTTCTTC.

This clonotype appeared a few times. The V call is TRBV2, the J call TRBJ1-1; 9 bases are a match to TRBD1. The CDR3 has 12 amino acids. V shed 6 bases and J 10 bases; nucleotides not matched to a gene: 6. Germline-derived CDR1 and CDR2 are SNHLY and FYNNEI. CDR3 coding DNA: TGTGCCAGCAGGGGGGACAGGGTAGTAGCTTTCTTT. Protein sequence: CASRGDRVVAFF.

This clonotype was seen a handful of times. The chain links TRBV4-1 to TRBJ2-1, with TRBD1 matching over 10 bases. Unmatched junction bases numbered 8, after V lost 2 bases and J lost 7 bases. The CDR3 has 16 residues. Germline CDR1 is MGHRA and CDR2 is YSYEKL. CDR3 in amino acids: CASSQRGQGIGNEQFF. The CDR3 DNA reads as TGCGCCAGCAGCCAAAGGGGACAGGGGATTGGTAATGAGCAGTTCTTC.

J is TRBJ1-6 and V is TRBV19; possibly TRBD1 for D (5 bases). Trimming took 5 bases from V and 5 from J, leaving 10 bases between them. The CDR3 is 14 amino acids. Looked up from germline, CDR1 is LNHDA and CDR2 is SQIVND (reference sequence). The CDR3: CASSYQGNNSPLHF. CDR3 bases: TGTGCCAGTAGTTATCAGGGCAATAATTCACCCCTCCACTTT. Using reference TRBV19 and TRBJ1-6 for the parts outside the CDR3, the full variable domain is DGGITQSPKYLFRKEGQNVTLSCEQNLNHDAMYWYRQDPGQGLRLIYYSQIVNDFQKGDIAEGYSVSREKKESFPLTVTSAQKNPTAFYLCASSYQGNNSPLHFGNGTRLTVT.

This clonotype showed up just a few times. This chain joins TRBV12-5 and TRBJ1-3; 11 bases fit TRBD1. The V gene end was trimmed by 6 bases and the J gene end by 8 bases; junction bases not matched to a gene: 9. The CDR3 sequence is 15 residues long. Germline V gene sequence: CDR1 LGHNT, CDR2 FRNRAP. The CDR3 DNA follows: TGTGCTAGTGGGTCCTCCGGACAGGGGGCTGACACCATATATTTT. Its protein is CASGSSGQGADTIYF.

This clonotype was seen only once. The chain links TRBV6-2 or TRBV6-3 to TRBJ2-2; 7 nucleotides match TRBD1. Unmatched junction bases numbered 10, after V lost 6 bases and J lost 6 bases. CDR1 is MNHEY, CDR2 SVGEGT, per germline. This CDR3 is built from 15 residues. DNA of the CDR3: TGTGCCAGCAGCCCAGGGACAGCTCGGCCCGGGGAGCTGTTTTTT. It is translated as CASSPGTARPGELFF.

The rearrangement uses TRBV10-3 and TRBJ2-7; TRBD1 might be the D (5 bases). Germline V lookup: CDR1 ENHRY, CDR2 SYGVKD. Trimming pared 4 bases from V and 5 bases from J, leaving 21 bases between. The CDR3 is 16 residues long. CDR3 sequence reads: CAISAPYMGPTDEQYF. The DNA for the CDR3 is TGTGCCATCAGTGCGCCTTACATGGGGCCCACCGACGAGCAGTACTTC.

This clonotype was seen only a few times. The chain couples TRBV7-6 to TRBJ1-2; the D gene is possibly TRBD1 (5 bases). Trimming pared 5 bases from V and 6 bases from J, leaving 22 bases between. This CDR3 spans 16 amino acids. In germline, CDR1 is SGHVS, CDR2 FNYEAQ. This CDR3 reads CASSPGHAKRQNGYTF. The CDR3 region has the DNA TGTGCCAGCAGCCCCGGACATGCTAAGAGGCAAAATGGCTACACCTTC.

The CDR3 loop reads CASGLDLSNYGYTF. CDR3 DNA: TGTGCTAGTGGTTTGGACCTATCTAACTATGGCTACACCTTC. This chain links TRBV12-5 with TRBJ1-2; D remains ambiguous. Trimming cost V 1 base and J 0 bases, with 6 bases left between them. Germline V lookup: CDR1 LGHNT, CDR2 FRNRAP. This CDR3 region has 14 residues.

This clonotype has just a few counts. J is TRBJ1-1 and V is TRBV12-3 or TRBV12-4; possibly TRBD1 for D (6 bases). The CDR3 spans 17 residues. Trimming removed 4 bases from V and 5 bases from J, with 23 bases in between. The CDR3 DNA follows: TGTGCCAGCAGTTCACCCCCCTATTCGGGGGGCAAGACTGAAGCTTTCTTT. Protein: CASSSPPYSGGKTEAFF.

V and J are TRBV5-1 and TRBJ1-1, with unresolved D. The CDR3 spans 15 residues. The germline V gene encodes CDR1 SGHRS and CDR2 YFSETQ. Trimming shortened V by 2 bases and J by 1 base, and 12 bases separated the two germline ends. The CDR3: CASSLSRQSNTEAFF. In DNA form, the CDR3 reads TGCGCCAGCAGCTTATCGCGCCAGTCGAACACTGAAGCTTTCTTT.

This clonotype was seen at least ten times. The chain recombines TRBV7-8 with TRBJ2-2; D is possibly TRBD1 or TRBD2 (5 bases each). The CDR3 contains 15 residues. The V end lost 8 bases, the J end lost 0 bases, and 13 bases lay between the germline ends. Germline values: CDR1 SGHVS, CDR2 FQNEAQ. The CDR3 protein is CASEGFGANTGELFF. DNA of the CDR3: TGTGCCAGCGAGGGGTTCGGCGCGAACACCGGGGAGCTGTTTTTT.

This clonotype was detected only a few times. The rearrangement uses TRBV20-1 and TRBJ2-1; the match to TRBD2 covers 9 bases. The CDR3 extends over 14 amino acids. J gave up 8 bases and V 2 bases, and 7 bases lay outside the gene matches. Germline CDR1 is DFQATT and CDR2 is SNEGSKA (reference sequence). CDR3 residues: CSARRRGGPDEQFF. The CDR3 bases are TGCAGTGCTAGAAGGCGGGGGGGCCCCGATGAGCAGTTCTTC.

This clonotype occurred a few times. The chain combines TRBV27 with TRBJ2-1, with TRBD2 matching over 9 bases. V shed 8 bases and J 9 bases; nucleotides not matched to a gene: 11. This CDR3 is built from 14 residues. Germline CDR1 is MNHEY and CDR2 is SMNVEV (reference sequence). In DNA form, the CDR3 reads TGTGCCAGCGCCGTAGCTAGCGGGGTGATTGAGCAGTTCTTC. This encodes CASAVASGVIEQFF.

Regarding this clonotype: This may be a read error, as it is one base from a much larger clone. The CDR3 is CANSFWDLLSYNSPLHF. The DNA of the CDR3 is TGTGCCAACAGTTTTTGGGATTTGTTATCCTATAATTCACCCCTCCACTTT. The chain employs TRBV7-2 and TRBJ1-6; no reliable D call. The CDR3 totals 17 residues. Trimming pared 10 bases from V and 1 base from J, leaving 20 bases between. Germline V CDR1 and CDR2: SGHTA, FQGNSA.

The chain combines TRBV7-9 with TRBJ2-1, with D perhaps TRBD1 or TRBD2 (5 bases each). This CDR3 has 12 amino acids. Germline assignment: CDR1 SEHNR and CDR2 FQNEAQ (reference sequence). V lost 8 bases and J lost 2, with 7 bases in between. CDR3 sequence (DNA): TGTGCCAGCGGGACCACCTACAATGAGCAGTTCTTC. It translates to CASGTTYNEQFF.

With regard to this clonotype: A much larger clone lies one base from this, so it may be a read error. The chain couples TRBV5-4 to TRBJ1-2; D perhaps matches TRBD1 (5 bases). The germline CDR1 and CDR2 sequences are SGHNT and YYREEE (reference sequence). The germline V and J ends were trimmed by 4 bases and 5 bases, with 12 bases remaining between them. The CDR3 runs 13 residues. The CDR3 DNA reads TGTGCCAGCAGCCCGACAGAGAGATATGGCTACACCTTC. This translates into CASSPTERYGYTF.

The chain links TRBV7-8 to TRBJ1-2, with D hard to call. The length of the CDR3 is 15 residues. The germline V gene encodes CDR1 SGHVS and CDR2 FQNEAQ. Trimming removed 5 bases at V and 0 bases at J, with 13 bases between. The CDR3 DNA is TGTGCCAGCAGCCTAACTCCGGACTCTAACTATGGCTACACCTTC. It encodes CASSLTPDSNYGYTF.

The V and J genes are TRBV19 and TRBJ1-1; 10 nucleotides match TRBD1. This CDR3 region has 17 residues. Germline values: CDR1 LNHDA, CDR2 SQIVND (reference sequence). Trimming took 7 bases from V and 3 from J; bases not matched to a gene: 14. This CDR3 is CASNSGQGPLGDTEAFF. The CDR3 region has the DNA TGTGCCAGTAACTCGGGACAGGGGCCTTTGGGGGACACTGAAGCTTTCTTT.

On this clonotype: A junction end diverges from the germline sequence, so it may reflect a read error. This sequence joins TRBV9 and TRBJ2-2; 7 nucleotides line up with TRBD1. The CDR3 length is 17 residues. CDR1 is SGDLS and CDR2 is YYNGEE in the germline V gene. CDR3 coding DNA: TGTGCCACCAGCCTTAGACCCGATAGGGGGCCAGCCGGGGAGCTGTTTTTT. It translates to CATSLRPDRGPAGELFF.